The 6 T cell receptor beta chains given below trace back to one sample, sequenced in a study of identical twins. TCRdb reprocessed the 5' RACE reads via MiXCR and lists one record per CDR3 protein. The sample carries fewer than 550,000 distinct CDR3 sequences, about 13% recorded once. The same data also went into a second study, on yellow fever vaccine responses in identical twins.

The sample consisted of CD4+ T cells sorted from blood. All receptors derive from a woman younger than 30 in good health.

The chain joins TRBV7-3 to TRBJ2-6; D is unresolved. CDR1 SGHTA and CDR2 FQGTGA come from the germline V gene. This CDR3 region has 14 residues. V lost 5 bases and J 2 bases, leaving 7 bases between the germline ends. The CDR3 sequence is CASSLKPGANVLTF. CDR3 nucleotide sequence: TGTGCCAGCAGCCTAAAACCTGGGGCCAACGTCCTGACTTTC.

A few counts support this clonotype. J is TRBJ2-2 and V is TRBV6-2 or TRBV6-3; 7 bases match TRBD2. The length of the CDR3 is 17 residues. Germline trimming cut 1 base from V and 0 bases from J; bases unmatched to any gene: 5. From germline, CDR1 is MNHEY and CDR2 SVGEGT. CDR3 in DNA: TGTGCCAGCAGTTACTTGGCGGGAGACTCGAACACCGGGGAGCTGTTTTTT. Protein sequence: CASSYLAGDSNTGELFF.

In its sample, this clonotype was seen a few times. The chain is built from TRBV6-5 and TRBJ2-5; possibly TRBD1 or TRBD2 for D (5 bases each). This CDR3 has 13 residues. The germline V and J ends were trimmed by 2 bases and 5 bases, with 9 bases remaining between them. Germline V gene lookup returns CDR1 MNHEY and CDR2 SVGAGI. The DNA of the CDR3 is TGTGCCAGCAGTTACCCAGGGACGGAGACCCAGTACTTC. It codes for CASSYPGTETQYF.

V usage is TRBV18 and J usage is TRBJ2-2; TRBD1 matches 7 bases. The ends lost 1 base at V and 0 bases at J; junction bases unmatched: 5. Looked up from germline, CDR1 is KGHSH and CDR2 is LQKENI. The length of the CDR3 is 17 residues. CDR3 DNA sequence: TGTGCCAGCTCACCACGCATGGGACAGTCGAACACCGGGGAGCTGTTTTTT. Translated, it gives CASSPRMGQSNTGELFF.

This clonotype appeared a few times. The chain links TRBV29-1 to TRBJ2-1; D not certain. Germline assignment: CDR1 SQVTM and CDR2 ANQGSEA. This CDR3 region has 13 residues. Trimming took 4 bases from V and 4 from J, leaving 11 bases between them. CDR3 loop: CSVADTTYNEQFF. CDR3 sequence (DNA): TGCAGCGTTGCTGACACCACTTACAATGAGCAGTTCTTC.

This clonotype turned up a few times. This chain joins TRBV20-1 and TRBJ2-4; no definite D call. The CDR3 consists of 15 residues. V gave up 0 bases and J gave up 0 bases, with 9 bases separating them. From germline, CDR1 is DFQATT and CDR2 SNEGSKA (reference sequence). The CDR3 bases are TGCAGTGCTAGAGATCCAGGTGGAGCCAAAAACATTCAGTACTTC. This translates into CSARDPGGAKNIQYF.